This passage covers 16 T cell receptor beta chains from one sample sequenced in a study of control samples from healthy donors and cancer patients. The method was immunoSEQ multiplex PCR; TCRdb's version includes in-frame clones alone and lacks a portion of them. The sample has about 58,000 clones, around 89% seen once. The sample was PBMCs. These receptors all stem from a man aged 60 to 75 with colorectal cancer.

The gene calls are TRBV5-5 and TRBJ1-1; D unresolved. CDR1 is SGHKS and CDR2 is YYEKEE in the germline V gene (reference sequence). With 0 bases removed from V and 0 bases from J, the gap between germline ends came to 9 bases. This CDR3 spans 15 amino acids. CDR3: CASSLEALLNTEAFF. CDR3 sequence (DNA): TGTGCCAGCAGCTTGGAGGCATTATTGAACACTGAAGCTTTCTTT.

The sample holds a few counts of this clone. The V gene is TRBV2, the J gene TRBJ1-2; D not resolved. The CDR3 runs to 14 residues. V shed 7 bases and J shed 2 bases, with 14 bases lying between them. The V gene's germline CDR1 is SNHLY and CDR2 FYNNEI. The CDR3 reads CASIAGTINYGYTF. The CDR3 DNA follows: TGTGCCAGCATAGCGGGCACCATCAACTATGGCTACACCTTC.

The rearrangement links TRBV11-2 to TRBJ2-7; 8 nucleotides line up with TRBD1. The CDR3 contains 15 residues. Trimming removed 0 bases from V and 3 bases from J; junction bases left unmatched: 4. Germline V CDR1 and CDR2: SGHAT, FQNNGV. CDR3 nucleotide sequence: TGTGCCAGCAGCTTAGACGCAGGACAGGGCTACGAGCAGTACTTC. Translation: CASSLDAGQGYEQYF.

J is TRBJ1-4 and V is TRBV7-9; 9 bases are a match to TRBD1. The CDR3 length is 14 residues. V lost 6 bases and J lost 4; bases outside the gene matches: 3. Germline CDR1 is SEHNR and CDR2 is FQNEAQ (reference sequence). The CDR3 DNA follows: TGTGCCAGCAGTGAGGGACAGGGTAATGAAAAACTGTTTTTT. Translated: CASSEGQGNEKLFF.

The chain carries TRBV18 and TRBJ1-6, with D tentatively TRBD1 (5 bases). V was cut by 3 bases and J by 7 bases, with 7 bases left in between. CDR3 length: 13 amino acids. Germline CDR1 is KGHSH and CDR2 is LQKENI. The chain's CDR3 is CASSPGGNSPLHF. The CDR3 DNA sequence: TGTGCCAGCTCACCGGGGGGGAATTCACCCCTCCACTTT.

CDR3: CASSLSPSGAQPQHF. The CDR3 DNA reads TGTGCCAGCAGCTTAAGCCCGTCAGGGGCTCAGCCCCAGCATTTT. The rearrangement joins TRBV7-3 to TRBJ1-5; weak D call: TRBD1 (6 bases). The CDR3 is 15 amino acids. The ends were cut back, 1 base at V and 6 bases at J, with 13 bases in the middle. Germline loops: CDR1 SGHTA, CDR2 FQGTGA.

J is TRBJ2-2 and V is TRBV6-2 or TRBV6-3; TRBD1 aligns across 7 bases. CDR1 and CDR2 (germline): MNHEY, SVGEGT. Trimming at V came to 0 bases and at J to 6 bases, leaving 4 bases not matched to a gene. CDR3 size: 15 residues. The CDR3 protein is CASSYSYRGAGELFF. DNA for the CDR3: TGTGCCAGCAGTTACTCGTACAGGGGAGCCGGGGAGCTGTTTTTT.

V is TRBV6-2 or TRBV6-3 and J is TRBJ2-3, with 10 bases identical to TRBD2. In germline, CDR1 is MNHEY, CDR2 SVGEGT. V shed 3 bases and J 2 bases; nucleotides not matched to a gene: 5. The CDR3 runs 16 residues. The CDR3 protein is CASSYRAGGHTDTQYF. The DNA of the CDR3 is TGTGCCAGCAGTTATCGAGCGGGGGGGCACACAGATACGCAGTATTTT.

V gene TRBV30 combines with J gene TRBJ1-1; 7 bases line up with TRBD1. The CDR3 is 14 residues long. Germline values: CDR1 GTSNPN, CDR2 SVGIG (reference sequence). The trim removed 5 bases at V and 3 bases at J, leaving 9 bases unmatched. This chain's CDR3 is CAWYPFDRDTEAFF. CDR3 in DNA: TGTGCCTGGTATCCTTTTGACAGGGACACTGAAGCTTTCTTT. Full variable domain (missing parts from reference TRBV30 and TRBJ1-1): SQTIHQWPATLVQPVGSPLSLECTVEGTSNPNLYWYRQAAGRGLQLLFYSVGIGQISSEVPQNLSASRPQDRQFILSSKKLLLSDSGFYLCAWYPFDRDTEAFFGQGTRLTVV.

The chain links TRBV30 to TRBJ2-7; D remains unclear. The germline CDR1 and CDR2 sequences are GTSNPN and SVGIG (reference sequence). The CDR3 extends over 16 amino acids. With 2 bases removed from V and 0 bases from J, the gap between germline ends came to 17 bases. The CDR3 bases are TGTGCCTGGAGTTTCGGAGTGGGCAGGAGCTCCTACGAGCAGTACTTC. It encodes CAWSFGVGRSSYEQYF.

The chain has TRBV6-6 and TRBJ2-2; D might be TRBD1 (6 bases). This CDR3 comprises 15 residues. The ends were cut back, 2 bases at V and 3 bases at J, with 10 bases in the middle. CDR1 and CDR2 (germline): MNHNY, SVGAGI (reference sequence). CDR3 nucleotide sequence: TGTGCCAGCAGTTACGTACAGGGCGACACCGGGGAGCTGTTTTTT. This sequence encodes CASSYVQGDTGELFF.

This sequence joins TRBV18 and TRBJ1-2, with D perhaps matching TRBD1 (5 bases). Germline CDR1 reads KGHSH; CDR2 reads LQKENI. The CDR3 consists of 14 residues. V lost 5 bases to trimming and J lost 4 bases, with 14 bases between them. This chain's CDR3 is CASSESGTVYGYTF. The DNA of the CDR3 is TGTGCCAGCTCAGAGTCCGGGACGGTCTATGGCTACACCTTC.

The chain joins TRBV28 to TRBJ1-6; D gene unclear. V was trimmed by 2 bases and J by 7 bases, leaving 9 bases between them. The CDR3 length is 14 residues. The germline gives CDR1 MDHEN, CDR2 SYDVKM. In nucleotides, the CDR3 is TGTGCCAGCAGTTTAGGTGTCCGAAATTCACCCCTCCACTTT. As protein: CASSLGVRNSPLHF.

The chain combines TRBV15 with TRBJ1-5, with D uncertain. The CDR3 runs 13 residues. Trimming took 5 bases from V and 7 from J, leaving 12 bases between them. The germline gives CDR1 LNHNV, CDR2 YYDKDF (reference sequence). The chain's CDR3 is CATSPQWWQPQHF. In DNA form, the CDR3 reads TGTGCCACCAGCCCACAGTGGTGGCAGCCCCAGCATTTT.

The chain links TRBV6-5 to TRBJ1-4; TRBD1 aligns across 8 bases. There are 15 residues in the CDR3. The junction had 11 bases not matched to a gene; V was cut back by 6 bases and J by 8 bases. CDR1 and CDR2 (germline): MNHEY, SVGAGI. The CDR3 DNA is TGTGCCAGCAGCGTAGATACAGGGGGTTCGGAAAAACTGTTTTTT. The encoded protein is CASSVDTGGSEKLFF.

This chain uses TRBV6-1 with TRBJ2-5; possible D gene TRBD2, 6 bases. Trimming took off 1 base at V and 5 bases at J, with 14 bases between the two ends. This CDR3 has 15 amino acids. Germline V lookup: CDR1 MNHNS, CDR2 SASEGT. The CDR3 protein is CASSEVWGEGETQYF. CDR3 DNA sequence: TGTGCCAGCAGTGAAGTTTGGGGGGAAGGGGAGACCCAGTACTTC.